Here is one TCR beta chain with its context. Profiled with immunoSEQ multiplex PCR; TCRdb holds only in-frame clones, not every one. This sample has 90,000 to 100,000 clones, with 79% found just once. Germline CDR1 reads MNHNY; CDR2 reads SVGAGI (reference sequence). This CDR3 has 12 residues. Trimming cost V 4 bases and J 8 bases, with 11 bases left between them. The data originate from a study of control samples from healthy donors and cancer patients. The chain couples TRBV6-6 to TRBJ1-1; D unclear. This receptor was taken from a woman between 25 and 40 years old in good health. The sample taken for sequencing was blood. The CDR3 sequence: CASSSWGLEAFF. The CDR3 coding sequence is TGTGCCAGCAGTTCCTGGGGTTTAGAAGCTTTCTTT.